This T cell receptor (beta chain) appears in the sequencing data of a study of molecular identifiers for immune sequencing clone quantification. Study summary: Four portions were sequenced after RNA from roughly 18,000 or 92,000 naive CD8 cells was split five ways in replicates.

Preparation of the bulk TCR libraries relied on previously described methods and listed TCR primers. TCRdb reprocessed the PCR reads with MiXCR, giving one entry per CDR3 protein. The profile shows about half a million distinct CDR3 sequences, roughly 24% of them singletons. The sample holds a few counts of this clonotype. Antigen: not known. Study findings and constraints: Whereas naive cells kept under 1% of molecules in clones above 20 RNA copies, such clones held over 97% in effectors.

Naive CD8 T cells were picked out by sorting for CD8+CD4-CCR7+CD45RA+. The sequence was collected from a human donor in good health. Some libraries in this study had Jurkat cell RNA spiked in. The sequenced sample was naive CD8+ T cells from blood, with Jurkat cell RNA spiked in. Subset: FACS-sorted CD8+CD4-CCR7+CD45RA+ naive T cells.

The CDR3 DNA is TGTGCCAGCAGGACAGGGGGAGTGAACACTGAAGCTTTCTTT. Translated: CASRTGGVNTEAFF. The chain has TRBV28 and TRBJ1-1, with 9 bases that match TRBD1. V lost 6 bases to trimming and J lost 0 bases; unmatched junction nucleotides: 2. Germline V CDR1 and CDR2: MDHEN, SYDVKM. The CDR3 covers 14 residues.